This TCR beta chain was sequenced during a study of T cell repertoires in cytomegalovirus infection. Overall study: Based on public TCR beta signatures, there were indications of CMV infection and of a matching HLA type.

Study-level points and caveats: In two of eight donors, the top clonotype was HLA-C-restricted CMV-specific.

Details on this clonotype: What it binds is not known.

V lost 7 bases, J lost 3 bases, and 16 bases lay in between. This CDR3 is built from 14 residues. Germline V gene lookup returns CDR1 MNHEY and CDR2 SVGEGT. TCRdb re-derived calls from the reads in MiXCR, one entry per CDR3 protein. The data contain around 450,000 distinct CDR3 sequences, about 33% of them seen just once; the ten biggest clones take up 12% to 15%. The TCR was taken from a human donor in good health (CMV status not recorded). Some clones in this sample may be carry-over from other donors' samples. The chain couples TRBV6-2 or TRBV6-3 to TRBJ2-7; D may match TRBD1 or TRBD2 (6 bases each). Sequenced: PBMCs. The CDR3, as DNA: TGTGCCAGCACCCTTGGGGGGCAGAGCTACGAGCAGTACTTC. Its translation is CASTLGGQSYEQYF.